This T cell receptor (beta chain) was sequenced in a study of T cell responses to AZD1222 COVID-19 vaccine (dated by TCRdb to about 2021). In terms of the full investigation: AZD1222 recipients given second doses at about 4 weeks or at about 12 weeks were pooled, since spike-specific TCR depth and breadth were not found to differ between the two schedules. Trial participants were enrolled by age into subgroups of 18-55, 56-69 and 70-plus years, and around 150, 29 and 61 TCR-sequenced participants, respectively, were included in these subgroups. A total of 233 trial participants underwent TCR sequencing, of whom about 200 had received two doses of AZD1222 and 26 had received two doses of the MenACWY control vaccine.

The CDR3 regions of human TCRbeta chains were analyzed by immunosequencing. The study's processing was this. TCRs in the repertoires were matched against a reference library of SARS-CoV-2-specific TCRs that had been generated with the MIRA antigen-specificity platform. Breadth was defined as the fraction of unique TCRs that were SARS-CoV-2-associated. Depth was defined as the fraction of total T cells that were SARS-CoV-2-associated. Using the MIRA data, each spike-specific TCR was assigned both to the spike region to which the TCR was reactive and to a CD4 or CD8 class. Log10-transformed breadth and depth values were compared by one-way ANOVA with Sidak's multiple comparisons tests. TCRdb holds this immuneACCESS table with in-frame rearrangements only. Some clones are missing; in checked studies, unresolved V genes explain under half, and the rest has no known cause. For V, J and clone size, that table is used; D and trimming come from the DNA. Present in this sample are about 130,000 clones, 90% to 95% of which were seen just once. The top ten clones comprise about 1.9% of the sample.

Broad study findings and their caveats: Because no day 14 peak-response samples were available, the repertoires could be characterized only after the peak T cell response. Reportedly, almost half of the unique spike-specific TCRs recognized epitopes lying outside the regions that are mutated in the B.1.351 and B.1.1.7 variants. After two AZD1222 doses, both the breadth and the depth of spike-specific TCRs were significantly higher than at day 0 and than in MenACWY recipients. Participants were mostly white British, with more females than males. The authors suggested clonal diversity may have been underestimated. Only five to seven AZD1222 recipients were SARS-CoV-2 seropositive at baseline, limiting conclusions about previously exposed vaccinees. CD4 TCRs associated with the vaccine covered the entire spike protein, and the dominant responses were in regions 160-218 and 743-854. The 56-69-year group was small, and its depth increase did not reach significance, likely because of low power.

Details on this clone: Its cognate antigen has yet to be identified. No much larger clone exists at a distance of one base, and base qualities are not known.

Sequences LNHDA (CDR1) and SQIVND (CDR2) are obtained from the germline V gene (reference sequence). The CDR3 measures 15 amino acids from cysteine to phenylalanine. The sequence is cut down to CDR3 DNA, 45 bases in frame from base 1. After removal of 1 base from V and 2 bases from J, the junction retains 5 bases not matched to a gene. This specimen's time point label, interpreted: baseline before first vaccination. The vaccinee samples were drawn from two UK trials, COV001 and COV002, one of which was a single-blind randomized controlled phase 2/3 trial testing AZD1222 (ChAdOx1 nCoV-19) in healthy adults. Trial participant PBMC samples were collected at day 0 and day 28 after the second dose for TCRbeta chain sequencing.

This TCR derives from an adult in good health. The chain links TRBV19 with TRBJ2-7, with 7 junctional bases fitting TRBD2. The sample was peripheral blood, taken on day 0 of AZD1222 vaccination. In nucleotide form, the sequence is TGTGCCAGTAGTATAGGACTAGCTATCACCTACGAGCAGTACTTC. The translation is CASSIGLAITYEQYF. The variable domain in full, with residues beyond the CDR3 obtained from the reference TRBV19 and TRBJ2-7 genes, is DGGITQSPKYLFRKEGQNVTLSCEQNLNHDAMYWYRQDPGQGLRLIYYSQIVNDFQKGDIAEGYSVSREKKESFPLTVTSAQKNPTAFYLCASSIGLAITYEQYFGPGTRLTVT.